This T cell receptor (beta chain) was captured in a study of T cells expressing NK-cell markers. For the study at large: TCR beta repertoires came from sorted CD3+CD56+NKG2C+, CD3+CD56+NKG2C- and CD3+CD56-NKG2C+ T cells.

TCRdb re-analyzed the 5' RACE reads; it lists each CDR3 protein once, without DNA. This sample's clone table lists hundreds of thousands of distinct CDR3 sequences. Germline V gene lookup returns CDR1 SGHRS and CDR2 YFSETQ. The CDR3 runs 14 residues. The J gene is TRBJ2-3, the V gene TRBV5-1. The source of this sequence is a man between 18 and 29 years old in good health. The sample taken for sequencing was blood T cells: a sorted CD56 or NKG2C T cell subset, CD4+ or CD8+ T cells, or bulk PBMC T cells (not recorded which). CDR3 in amino acids: CASSPKRPEDTQYF. Variable domain in full (rest from reference TRBV5-1 and TRBJ2-3): KAGVTQTPRYLIKTRGQQVTLSCSPISGHRSVSWYQQTPGQGLQFLFEYFSETQRNKGNFPGRFSGRQFSNSRSEMNVSTLELGDSALYLCASSPKRPEDTQYFGPGTRLTVL.